This T cell receptor beta chain stems from a study of T cell changes during pregnancy in multiple sclerosis. CDR1 and CDR2 from the germline V gene are ENHRY and SYGVKD. This CDR3 has 14 amino acids. Deletions cut 4 bases from V and 6 bases from J, with 15 bases between. Method: immunoSEQ multiplex PCR; TCRdb's copy keeps in-frame clones and lacks some. Found here are roughly 99,000 clones, around 92% of them singletons; the top ten hold roughly 0.78%. The source is a female donor in good health, enrolled as a control in a pregnancy study. The sequenced sample was peripheral blood, obtained in the third trimester of pregnancy. The chain links TRBV10-3 to TRBJ1-2, with a possible D match to TRBD1 (6 bases). This CDR3 reads CAISVGGLLDGYTF. The CDR3 DNA reads as TGTGCCATCAGTGTCGGGGGGCTCCTCGATGGCTACACCTTC.